The 24 T cell receptor beta chains presented below share a single source sample, sequenced in a study of siplizumab effects on memory and regulatory T cells. Measured with immunoSEQ multiplex PCR; TCRdb has only the in-frame clones, and not every one. This sample yields about 87,000 clones, of which approximately 90% are seen a single time; more than 1.5% belongs to the top ten. The specimen sequenced was Tregs sorted from blood. These TCRs come from a human donor in good health.

The chain is built from TRBV2 and TRBJ1-6; TRBD1 might be the D (5 bases). CDR3 length: 16 residues. Germline assignment: CDR1 SNHLY and CDR2 FYNNEI. V lost 5 bases, J lost 4 bases, and 15 bases lay in between. CDR3 DNA: TGTGCCAGCAGTCCGCGGGGGGGGACGTATAATTCACCCCTCCACTTT. Translation: CASSPRGGTYNSPLHF.

The chain uses TRBV5-1 and TRBJ2-5; 13 nucleotides agree with TRBD2. In germline, CDR1 is SGHRS, CDR2 YFSETQ. After removal of 2 bases from V and 1 base from J, the junction contained 2 bases not matched to a gene. The CDR3 has 16 amino acids. CDR3 sequence (DNA): TGCGCCAGCAGCTTAAGGACTAGCGGGGGCCAAGAGACCCAGTACTTC. This encodes CASSLRTSGGQETQYF.

The V and J genes are TRBV5-1 and TRBJ2-7, with D possibly matching TRBD2 (6 bases). The CDR3 extends over 13 amino acids. Germline-derived CDR1 and CDR2 are SGHRS and YFSETQ. With 2 bases removed from V and 2 bases from J, the gap between germline ends came to 8 bases. CDR3 loop: CASSFSGAYEQYF. The CDR3 coding sequence is TGCGCCAGCAGCTTCTCGGGGGCCTACGAGCAGTACTTC.

This clone was observed once. This rearrangement joins TRBV6-5 to TRBJ2-1; 15 nucleotides line up with TRBD2. This CDR3 comprises 16 residues. Trimming took 0 bases from V and 8 from J; bases not matched to a gene: 2. Germline CDR1 reads MNHEY; CDR2 reads SVGAGI. The CDR3 nucleotides are TGTGCCAGCAGTTACTCGGGACTAGCGGGGGGATATGAGCAGTTCTTC. Protein product: CASSYSGLAGGYEQFF.

CDR3 bases: TGTGCCTGGAGTAATGGAGGTAGACAGGGGGCATTCAATCAGCCCCAGCATTTT. This codes for CAWSNGGRQGAFNQPQHF. The chain employs TRBV30 and TRBJ1-5; 10 bases match TRBD1. Germline V gene sequence: CDR1 GTSNPN, CDR2 SVGIG (reference sequence). Trimming took 2 bases from V and 3 from J; bases not matched to a gene: 13. This CDR3 has 18 amino acids.

A few counts support this clone. This chain joins TRBV4-1 and TRBJ1-4; D not certain. From germline, CDR1 is MGHRA and CDR2 YSYEKL. The CDR3 has 15 amino acids. V lost 4 bases, J lost 2 bases, and 11 bases lay in between. The CDR3 spells CASSPRAGTNEKLFF. In DNA, the CDR3 is TGCGCCAGCAGCCCACGGGCCGGGACTAATGAAAAACTGTTTTTT.

V gene TRBV7-9 combines with J gene TRBJ2-7; tentatively, D is TRBD1 (6 bases). Per germline, CDR1 SEHNR and CDR2 FQNEAQ (reference sequence). The V and J ends lost 5 bases and 6 bases respectively, with 17 bases between them. CDR3 length: 14 residues. Written as DNA, the CDR3 is TGTGCCAGCAGCCAGGGGTTGGGACGACGCGAGCAGTACTTC. Protein sequence: CASSQGLGRREQYF.

This chain connects TRBV6-5 to TRBJ1-1, with 9 bases that match TRBD1. The V gene end was trimmed by 3 bases and the J gene end by 0 bases; junction bases not matched to a gene: 2. CDR1 is MNHEY, CDR2 SVGAGI, per germline. The CDR3 contains 15 residues. CDR3 nucleotide sequence: TGTGCCAGCAGTTATACAGGGGGCATGAACACTGAAGCTTTCTTT. Residues: CASSYTGGMNTEAFF.

CDR3 coding DNA: TGTGCCAGCAGTTTCGAGCGGGGTTCCTACGAGCAGTACTTC. The encoded protein is CASSFERGSYEQYF. J is TRBJ2-7 and V is TRBV27; TRBD2 matches at 7 bases. After removal of 3 bases from V and 1 base from J, the junction contained 3 bases not matched to a gene. This CDR3 has 14 residues. The germline V gene encodes CDR1 MNHEY and CDR2 SMNVEV (reference sequence).

In this sample, this clone turned up a few times. V gene TRBV28 combines with J gene TRBJ1-1, with no clear D. CDR3 length equals 12 residues. The V and J ends lost 2 bases and 10 bases respectively, with 11 bases between them. Germline V gene lookup returns CDR1 MDHEN and CDR2 SYDVKM. CDR3 DNA: TGTGCCAGCAGTTTAGAGTGGCAGGCAGCTTTCTTT. Translated, it gives CASSLEWQAAFF.

The chain uses TRBV7-2 and TRBJ2-3; 8 nucleotides line up with TRBD1. The CDR3 consists of 15 residues. Unmatched junction bases numbered 9, after V lost 6 bases and J lost 4 bases. Germline loops: CDR1 SGHTA, CDR2 FQGNSA. This CDR3 is CASRLGAGGADTQYF. Here the CDR3 DNA reads TGTGCCAGCAGACTTGGGGCAGGGGGCGCAGATACGCAGTATTTT.

This chain uses TRBV5-1 with TRBJ2-2; 8 nucleotides align to TRBD2. CDR1 and CDR2 (germline): SGHRS, YFSETQ. The junction had 7 bases not matched to a gene; V was cut back by 1 base and J by 5 bases. The CDR3 contains 16 residues. The CDR3 loop is CASSLYTSGLTGELFF. DNA of the CDR3: TGCGCCAGCAGCTTGTATACTAGCGGATTAACCGGGGAGCTGTTTTTT.

V usage is TRBV25-1 and J usage is TRBJ2-7; a weak D match, TRBD1 (6 bases). CDR1 and CDR2 (germline): MGHDK, SYGVNS. The CDR3 has 13 amino acids. V lost 6 bases, J lost 6 bases, and 15 bases lay in between. The CDR3 loop reads CASSPGQNIEQYF. The CDR3 coding sequence is TGTGCCAGCAGCCCGGGACAAAATATCGAGCAGTACTTC.

V is TRBV2 and J is TRBJ2-1; 9 bases align to TRBD1. V dropped 5 bases and J dropped 9; count of bases not matched to a gene: 11. The CDR3 contains 15 residues. The germline V gene encodes CDR1 SNHLY and CDR2 FYNNEI. The CDR3 is CASSQPGQGNREQFF. The CDR3 DNA reads as TGTGCCAGCAGTCAACCGGGACAGGGTAATCGTGAGCAGTTCTTC. Combining the CDR3 with reference TRBV2 and TRBJ2-1 gives the whole variable domain EPEVTQTPSHQVTQMGQEVILRCVPISNHLYFYWYRQILGQKVEFLVSFYNNEISEKSEIFDDQFSVERPDGSNFTLKIRSTKLEDSAMYFCASSQPGQGNREQFFGPGTRLTVL.

The CDR3 DNA reads as TGTGCCAGCAGCTTAGTCCTCGGACTAACCTATAATTCACCCCTCCACTTT. This sequence encodes CASSLVLGLTYNSPLHF. The rearrangement links TRBV7-8 to TRBJ1-6; the D is unclear. This CDR3 is built from 17 residues. Trimming pared 1 base from V and 2 bases from J, leaving 12 bases between. CDR1 SGHVS and CDR2 FQNEAQ come from the germline V gene.

This clone was seen only a few times. The V and J genes are TRBV7-2 and TRBJ1-6; tentative D call: TRBD1 (6 bases). V shed 3 bases and J shed 9 bases, with 21 bases lying between them. Per the germline V gene, CDR1 is SGHTA and CDR2 is FQGNSA. The CDR3 totals 17 residues. CDR3 in DNA: TGTGCCAGCAGCTTTCTGGGGGGCACAGGGAAGGGTTCACCCCTCCACTTT. Protein: CASSFLGGTGKGSPLHF.

V and J are TRBV30 and TRBJ1-4, with D possibly TRBD1 on 5 matching bases. The CDR3 covers 14 residues. Germline V lookup: CDR1 GTSNPN, CDR2 SVGIG (reference sequence). Trimming cost V 7 bases and J 4 bases, with 16 bases left between them. The CDR3 DNA reads TGTGCCTACCAACGACAGACCTTTAATGAAAAACTGTTTTTT. Amino acid sequence: CAYQRQTFNEKLFF.

The J gene is TRBJ1-4, the V gene TRBV7-8; tentatively, D is TRBD1 (6 bases). The CDR3 runs 13 residues. V shed 3 bases and J shed 8 bases, with 10 bases lying between them. Per germline, CDR1 SGHVS and CDR2 FQNEAQ. CDR3 coding DNA: TGTGCCAGCAGCTTGGTTCAGGGGGAAAAACTGTTTTTT. Encoded protein: CASSLVQGEKLFF.

The V call is TRBV7-9, the J call TRBJ1-1, with no clear D. V was pared by 3 bases and J by 1 base, with 9 bases between. CDR1 is SEHNR and CDR2 is FQNEAQ in the germline V gene (reference sequence). This CDR3 has 14 residues. The CDR3 DNA reads as TGTGCCAGCAGCTTTGGCACCCAGAACACTGAAGCTTTCTTT. Translating gives CASSFGTQNTEAFF. Combining the CDR3 with reference TRBV7-9 and TRBJ1-1 gives the whole variable domain DTGVSQNPRHKITKRGQNVTFRCDPISEHNRLYWYRQTLGQGPEFLTYFQNEAQLEKSRLLSDRFSAERPKGSFSTLEIQRTEQGDSAMYLCASSFGTQNTEAFFGQGTRLTVV.

The chain joins TRBV5-1 to TRBJ2-5; D is ambiguous. The J call could be wrong; TRBJ2-7 is a better fit for the DNA end. CDR3 length: 14 amino acids. Per germline, CDR1 SGHRS and CDR2 YFSETQ. In nucleotides, the CDR3 is TGCGCCAGCAGCTTGGACCGATTAACCTACGAGCAGTACTTC. As protein: CASSLDRLTYEQYF.

The chain couples TRBV6-6 to TRBJ1-3; no firm D call. The V end was cut by 7 bases, the J end by 4 bases, with 8 bases between. CDR1 and CDR2 from the germline V gene are MNHNY and SVGAGI (reference sequence). This CDR3 comprises 12 residues. CDR3 amino acids: CASTGEGNTIYF. The CDR3 DNA reads TGTGCCAGCACTGGGGAAGGAAACACCATATATTTT.

CDR3: CSANSPLRGPGNEQFF. In nucleotides, the CDR3 is TGCAGCGCTAATTCTCCCCTGCGGGGGCCTGGCAATGAGCAGTTCTTC. This chain connects TRBV29-1 to TRBJ2-1, with a possible D match to TRBD2 (7 bases). The ends were cut back, 7 bases at V and 6 bases at J, with 25 bases in the middle. Germline lookup yields CDR1 SQVTM and CDR2 ANQGSEA. The length of the CDR3 is 16 residues.

This chain joins TRBV12-5 and TRBJ1-3; D is uncertain. Germline assignment: CDR1 LGHNT and CDR2 FRNRAP. CDR3 length: 15 amino acids. Trimming pared 3 bases from V and 4 bases from J, leaving 13 bases between. The CDR3 nucleotides read TGTGCTAGTGGTTTAGGACCGGGCTCAGGAAACACCATATATTTT. Encoded protein: CASGLGPGSGNTIYF. Variable domain in full (rest from reference TRBV12-5 and TRBJ1-3): DARVTQTPRHKVTEMGQEVTMRCQPILGHNTVFWYRQTMMQGLELLAYFRNRAPLDDSGMPKDRFSAEMPDATLATLKIQPSEPRDSAVYFCASGLGPGSGNTIYFGEGSWLTVV.

The chain has TRBV9 and TRBJ2-1; D unclear. V lost 0 bases and J 0 bases, leaving 16 bases between the germline ends. The CDR3 is 18 residues long. Looked up from germline, CDR1 is SGDLS and CDR2 is YYNGEE. CDR3 sequence (DNA): TGTGCCAGCAGCGTAGGTCCCGGTGGCCTGGGCTCCTACAATGAGCAGTTCTTC. This sequence encodes CASSVGPGGLGSYNEQFF.